This TCR beta chain emerged from a study of graft-versus-host responses after intestinal transplantation. Overall study context: Uniformly, recipients were administered anti-thymocyte globulin induction with subsequent tacrolimus and steroids for two to three years. Study conclusions and caveats: Recipient-marrow GvH clones were detected, some having first appeared in ileum or blood.

Trimming pared 6 bases from V and 1 base from J, leaving 12 bases between. The germline V gene encodes CDR1 KGHSH and CDR2 LQKENI. The CDR3 runs 15 residues. This clone was observed a single time. Its antigen is not identified. Sequenced by immunoSEQ multiplex PCR; TCRdb stores in-frame clones only, minus some. The sample has 88,000 or so clones; roughly 90% are singletons. The specimen was unstimulated CD4+ T cells sorted from spleen or lymph node cells, collected before intestinal transplant. This chain connects TRBV18 to TRBJ2-2; possibly TRBD1 for D (6 bases). This sequence was found in a human donor who received an intestinal transplant. CDR3 amino acids: CASSLWTENTGELFF. CDR3 bases: TGTGCCAGCTCCCTATGGACAGAGAACACCGGGGAGCTGTTTTTT.